This T cell receptor (beta chain) was sequenced in a study of chemoradiotherapy in HPV16-positive cancers. V was shortened by 6 bases and J by 11 bases, with 11 bases between the two germline ends. This CDR3 is built from 11 residues. Per the germline V gene, CDR1 is LNHDA and CDR2 is SQIVND (reference sequence). The repertoire was sequenced with immunoSEQ multiplex PCR; TCRdb's copy has only in-frame clones and lacks some. Of around 30,000 clones listed, about 91% are singletons. This TCR was sampled from a human donor with HPV-associated anogenital cancer. The starting material was blood, obtained from a patient who underwent chemoradiotherapy. The chain is built from TRBV19 and TRBJ1-5; D is uncertain. CDR3 protein: CASSHTGTQHF. CDR3 sequence (DNA): TGTGCCAGTAGCCATACCGGGACCCAGCATTTT.